These T cell receptor beta chains were read from a single sample in a study of blood T cell repertoires in COVID-19. Profiled with immunoSEQ multiplex PCR; TCRdb holds only in-frame clones, not every one. This sample has under 250,000 clones; 70% to 90% occur once, and the top ten carry over 6%. Sequencing was done on a sample of peripheral blood. These receptors originate from a woman aged 70-85 years with active or convalescent COVID-19. Each CDR3 is given with its conserved first and last residue. D genes are given only for firm matches.

V	D	J	CDR3
TRBV4-3	-	TRBJ2-7	CASSLQAIGGYEQYF
TRBV5-1	TRBD1	TRBJ2-2	CASSFGTGVTGELFF
TRBV7-9	TRBD1	TRBJ1-3	CASRETGGISGNTIYF
TRBV29-1	TRBD1	TRBJ1-2	CSVLETGQNFTF
TRBV24-1	-	TRBJ1-2	CATSDQARKRGYTF
TRBV27	-	TRBJ1-1	CASSPGSAMNTEAFF
TRBV4-3	-	TRBJ1-1	CASSQGGRSPTEAFF
TRBV14	-	TRBJ1-1	CASSPYRDTEAFF
TRBV7-6	-	TRBJ1-5	CASSLAGEGTQHF
TRBV2	TRBD2	TRBJ2-3	CASIPLASSTDTQYF
TRBV6-1	-	TRBJ1-4	CASSEGRVSTNEKLFF
TRBV3-1/TRBV3-2	-	TRBJ1-2	CASSQAPHYGYTF
TRBV7-6	TRBD2	TRBJ2-3	CASSPYRGGARTDTQYF
TRBV24-1	-	TRBJ2-7	CATSEDTYEQYF
TRBV6-5	-	TRBJ2-5	CASSYRGGGEETQYF
TRBV4-1	-	TRBJ1-5	CASSDVTGPGQPQHF
TRBV6-2/TRBV6-3	-	TRBJ2-3	CASSYGRRGLYTDTQYF
TRBV7-2	-	TRBJ1-5	CASSLAAGSSNQPQHF
TRBV5-6	-	TRBJ1-6	CASSQLWSSYNSPLHF
TRBV9	-	TRBJ2-2	CASSVRAGGELFF
TRBV7-9	-	TRBJ1-4	CASSLLGRVDEKLFF
TRBV6-1	TRBD1	TRBJ1-5	CASRSGTGTQPQHF
TRBV7-2	-	TRBJ2-7	CASSLGVTGTYEQYF
TRBV5-4	-	TRBJ2-1	CASSQDGSYNEQFF
TRBV21-1	-	TRBJ2-4	CASSKCPLDTPLKNIQYF
TRBV7-9	TRBD1	TRBJ2-3	CASTKRDRGTDTQYF
TRBV5-5	-	TRBJ1-4	CASSSVHSSLQVTTNEKLFF
TRBV2	-	TRBJ2-3	CASSENRATDTQYF
TRBV4-3	TRBD1	TRBJ2-7	CASSQDLGQGQWEQYF
TRBV27	-	TRBJ2-7	CASSEASASLTEQYF
TRBV7-6	-	TRBJ2-6	CASSLRGSGANVLTF
TRBV24-1	TRBD1	TRBJ2-1	CATSDPPPGQTIGEQFF
TRBV9	TRBD1	TRBJ1-1	CASSEGASTEAFF
TRBV10-1	TRBD1	TRBJ2-2	CATGRDRAGELFF
TRBV24-1	-	TRBJ1-5	CATSVGQINQPQHF
TRBV5-5	-	TRBJ2-1	CASSLDFSYNEQFF
TRBV2	TRBD1	TRBJ1-2	CASSEESRTGGHYGYTF
TRBV7-2	-	TRBJ1-3	CASSSGYSGNTIYF
TRBV7-2	TRBD1	TRBJ2-3	CASSSDQGAFTDTQYF
TRBV15	-	TRBJ1-1	CATSRGGLLSRAFF
TRBV7-9	-	TRBJ1-4	CASSLANREKLFF
TRBV6-2/TRBV6-3	TRBD1	TRBJ1-2	CASSSLPPGQGDGYTF
TRBV4-3	-	TRBJ1-2	CASSQYPGLSYGYTF
TRBV25-1	-	TRBJ1-6	CASSDSRGYNSPLHF
TRBV6-2/TRBV6-3	TRBD1	TRBJ2-7	CASSWDRGFYEQYF
TRBV11-3	TRBD2	TRBJ2-5	CASSQRGPQETQYF